This T cell receptor (beta chain) was captured by sequencing in a study of blood T cell repertoires in COVID-19. About the research overall: Researchers got acute and convalescent COVID-19 samples from the United States, Italy and Spain. Sources were T cells, B-cell-depleted T cells, or PBMCs; the material itself was cDNA or gDNA.

The CDR3 totals 13 residues. Germline assignment: CDR1 SNHLY and CDR2 FYNNEI. Deletions cut 2 bases from V and 8 bases from J, with 12 bases between. Generated by immunoSEQ multiplex PCR, the TCRdb table keeps only in-frame clones and is missing some. Of fewer than 140,000 clones in the sample, approximately 80% were seen once. This clonotype was sampled from a woman in her sixties with acute or convalescent COVID-19. Specimen: peripheral blood. The rearrangement joins TRBV2 to TRBJ1-2; D gene unclear. The CDR3 protein is CASSETAQRGYTF. The CDR3 DNA reads as TGTGCCAGCAGTGAAACAGCCCAAAGGGGCTACACCTTC.